A single sample gave rise to the 17 T cell receptor beta chains below, sequenced in a study of read filtering for tumor transcriptome and immune sequencing. The library was built from about 400 ng RNA with molecular barcoded adaptors for alpha/delta and beta/gamma chains. Using its own MiXCR run on the reads, TCRdb lists one record per CDR3 protein. The table includes about 130,000 distinct CDR3 sequences, 13% detected once. Material for sequencing was a population of CD138-negative cells sorted from bone marrow. The receptors derive from a donor aged 40 or older with multiple myeloma.

This clonotype was observed at least ten times. The chain combines TRBV7-9 with TRBJ2-3, with no clear D. Trimming pared 1 base from V and 5 bases from J, leaving 10 bases between. Germline-derived CDR1 and CDR2 are SEHNR and FQNEAQ (reference sequence). The CDR3 contains 14 residues. Here the CDR3 reads CASSLGQSGDTQYF. The CDR3 nucleotides are TGTGCCAGCAGCTTAGGGCAGTCAGGAGATACGCAGTATTTT. Based on the CDR3 plus reference TRBV7-9 and TRBJ2-3, the full variable domain is DTGVSQNPRHKITKRGQNVTFRCDPISEHNRLYWYRQTLGQGPEFLTYFQNEAQLEKSRLLSDRFSAERPKGSFSTLEIQRTEQGDSAMYLCASSLGQSGDTQYFGPGTRLTVL.

This clonotype was seen more than once but under ten times. The genes are TRBV28 and TRBJ2-1; TRBD1 might be the D (5 bases). Germline V gives CDR1 MDHEN, CDR2 SYDVKM. Trimming cost V 6 bases and J 7 bases, with 16 bases left between them. The CDR3 contains 14 residues. CDR3 region: CASRLQGASNEQFF. The CDR3 DNA sequence: TGTGCCAGCAGGTTGCAGGGCGCAAGTAATGAGCAGTTCTTC.

This clonotype was counted a few times. A much larger clonotype is one base distant, so this may be a read error. J is TRBJ1-4 and V is TRBV29-1, with D hard to call. Deletions cut 1 base from V and 7 bases from J, with 13 bases between. The CDR3 spans 14 residues. CDR1 and CDR2 from the germline V gene are SQVTM and ANQGSEA. This CDR3 is CSVEVGGETEKLFF. The CDR3 DNA is TGCAGCGTTGAAGTAGGTGGGGAAACTGAAAAACTGTTTTTT.

This clonotype has at least ten counts. The chain uses TRBV19 and TRBJ2-2, with D perhaps TRBD2 (6 bases). This CDR3 contains 17 residues. Germline-derived CDR1 and CDR2 are LNHDA and SQIVND (reference sequence). V lost 5 bases, J lost 5 bases, and 21 bases lay in between. CDR3 protein: CASSVRAGTLRTGELFF. CDR3 sequence (DNA): TGTGCCAGTAGTGTGAGGGCCGGGACTCTAAGGACCGGGGAGCTGTTTTTT.

This clonotype was detected many times. The chain has TRBV30 and TRBJ2-5; D is possibly TRBD1 or TRBD2 (7 bases each). Germline CDR1 reads GTSNPN; CDR2 reads SVGIG (reference sequence). The CDR3 covers 15 residues. Trimming removed 5 bases from V and 5 bases from J, with 21 bases in between. CDR3 sequence reads: CAWGRQGGTGETQYF. The DNA of the CDR3 is TGTGCCTGGGGCCGACAGGGAGGGACGGGCGAGACCCAGTACTTC.

This sequence joins TRBV3-1 and TRBJ1-4, with D perhaps matching TRBD1 (5 bases). The CDR3 is 14 amino acids. Looked up from germline, CDR1 is LGHDT and CDR2 is YNNKEL (reference sequence). V was trimmed by 5 bases and J by 5 bases, leaving 12 bases between them. CDR3 loop: CASSAGTFNEKLFF. In DNA form, the CDR3 reads TGTGCCAGCAGCGCCGGGACCTTCAATGAAAAACTGTTTTTT.

The V call is TRBV7-2, the J call TRBJ2-7, with TRBD1 matching over 7 bases. The V segment lost 7 bases and the J segment 3 bases; nucleotides outside the gene matches: 12. The CDR3 has 15 residues. Germline V gene data show CDR1 as SGHTA and CDR2 as FQGNSA. The CDR3 loop reads CASTREGDSLYEQYF. The CDR3 region has the DNA TGTGCCAGCACCCGAGAGGGGGACAGTCTCTACGAGCAGTACTTC.

This clonotype was recorded at least ten times. The V gene is TRBV12-3 or TRBV12-4, the J gene TRBJ1-5; TRBD1 aligns across 7 bases. The CDR3 runs 18 residues. The junction had 14 bases not matched to a gene; V was cut back by 5 bases and J by 1 base. The CDR3 DNA is TGTGCCAGCAGTCAAATACAGGGGAGGGCTGGGAGCAATCAGCCCCAGCATTTT. This sequence encodes CASSQIQGRAGSNQPQHF.

This clonotype was picked up many times. The rearrangement uses TRBV6-1 and TRBJ2-3; possibly TRBD2 for D (6 bases). The V end lost 1 base, the J end lost 5 bases, and 13 bases lay between the germline ends. In germline, CDR1 is MNHNS, CDR2 SASEGT. This CDR3 is built from 15 residues. The CDR3 region has the DNA TGTGCCAGCAGTGAAGAGGCTAGCGTCAAAGATACGCAGTATTTT. It is translated as CASSEEASVKDTQYF.

The V call is TRBV7-9, the J call TRBJ1-5; D gene ambiguous. CDR1 is SEHNR and CDR2 is FQNEAQ in the germline V gene (reference sequence). The V gene lost 4 bases and the J gene lost 4 bases, with 11 bases spanning the gap. CDR3 length equals 14 residues. Written as DNA, the CDR3 is TGTGCCAGCAGCTCGGGCGGAGGGAATCAGCCCCAGCATTTT. Translation gives CASSSGGGNQPQHF. Looking up the rest from reference TRBV7-9 and TRBJ1-5 gives the full variable domain: DTGVSQNPRHKITKRGQNVTFRCDPISEHNRLYWYRQTLGQGPEFLTYFQNEAQLEKSRLLSDRFSAERPKGSFSTLEIQRTEQGDSAMYLCASSSGGGNQPQHFGDGTRLSIL.

This clonotype was picked up many times. This chain joins TRBV19 and TRBJ2-1; 8 bases map to TRBD2. The CDR3 spans 13 residues. CDR1 and CDR2 (germline): LNHDA, SQIVND (reference sequence). The junction had 4 bases not matched to a gene; V was cut back by 5 bases and J by 7 bases. CDR3 DNA: TGTGCCAGTAGTTTTGCTAGCGGGAATGAGCAGTTCTTC. This translates into CASSFASGNEQFF. Filled out from reference TRBV19 and TRBJ2-1, the complete variable domain reads DGGITQSPKYLFRKEGQNVTLSCEQNLNHDAMYWYRQDPGQGLRLIYYSQIVNDFQKGDIAEGYSVSREKKESFPLTVTSAQKNPTAFYLCASSFASGNEQFFGPGTRLTVL.

This clonotype was counted between two and nine times. V usage is TRBV7-9 and J usage is TRBJ2-7, with D maybe TRBD1 (5 bases). With 5 bases removed from V and 3 bases from J, the gap between germline ends came to 11 bases. Germline CDR1 is SEHNR and CDR2 is FQNEAQ (reference sequence). There are 13 residues in the CDR3. The CDR3 nucleotides are TGTGCCAGCAGCCCTCCAGGGATCTACGAGCAGTACTTC. Residues: CASSPPGIYEQYF.

With regard to this clonotype: A much larger clone differs by one base, so this may be a read error. V gene TRBV12-3 or TRBV12-4 combines with J gene TRBJ1-2; D possibly corresponds to TRBD1 (5 bases). This CDR3 comprises 14 residues. The CDR3 coding sequence is TGTGCCAGCAGTTTCACCCAGGGTTCAAGGGGCTACGCCTTC. Translation gives CASSFTQGSRGYAF.

This clonotype was recorded many times. The chain couples TRBV5-6 to TRBJ2-3; the match to TRBD2 covers 12 bases. CDR1 is SGHDT, CDR2 YYEEEE, per germline. V lost 3 bases and J lost 4; bases outside the gene matches: 12. The CDR3 loop spans 18 amino acids. DNA for the CDR3: TGTGCCAGCAGCTCACGGCGACTAGCGGGAGTTGGAGCAGATACGCAGTATTTT. Its protein is CASSSRRLAGVGADTQYF.

This clonotype occurred a few times. The chain joins TRBV19 to TRBJ2-7; TRBD2 matches 9 bases. J was trimmed by 4 bases and V by 9 bases; bases with no gene match: 13. The germline CDR1 and CDR2 sequences are LNHDA and SQIVND (reference sequence). The CDR3 covers 15 residues. In nucleotides, the CDR3 is TGTGCCAGCGCCCAATCCGCTAGCGGGACGTACGAGCAGTACTTC. Residues: CASAQSASGTYEQYF.

This clonotype has ten or more counts. The rearrangement links TRBV6-5 to TRBJ2-3; D possibly corresponds to TRBD2 (6 bases). This CDR3 has 19 amino acids. CDR1 is MNHEY, CDR2 SVGAGI, per germline. Trimming left V 0 bases short and J 4 bases short, with 23 bases between. This CDR3 reads CASSYSIPGAGVGADTQYF. The CDR3 nucleotides are TGTGCCAGCAGTTACTCTATTCCGGGAGCGGGCGTTGGGGCAGATACGCAGTATTTT.

The chain combines TRBV7-2 with TRBJ2-2; a possible D gene is TRBD2 (5 bases). Germline V CDR1 and CDR2: SGHTA, FQGNSA. The CDR3 length is 16 residues. Trimming took 5 bases from V and 1 from J, leaving 14 bases between them. The CDR3 nucleotides read TGTGCCAGCAGCCCCCGGGCGAGCGGGAACACCGGGGAGCTGTTTTTT. It is translated as CASSPRASGNTGELFF.